A single sample gave rise to the 30 T cell receptor beta chains below, sequenced in a study of a mutant IDH1 vaccine in newly diagnosed glioma (dated by TCRdb to the early 2020s). This specimen's time point label, per the study, means: week 5, during vaccination. A 20-mer mutant IDH1 peptide at 300 micrograms in Montanide made up each vaccine dose, which was injected subcutaneously together with topical imiquimod. No antigens are known for them. The library was obtained by the immunoSEQ multiplex PCR assay. The source is immuneACCESS, and TCRdb retained only in-frame sequences with V and J called. Part of the clones is not carried over; for the studies checked, unresolved V genes explain less than half of this, and the remainder is unexplained. This sample has about 53,000 clones in its table, and around 84% of those were observed once. The ten largest clones add up to around 7.4% of the sample.

The sample here was PBMCs, taken from a glioma patient whose treatment included an IDH1 peptide vaccine. Source of these receptors: a woman between 45 and 65 years old with glioma.

This chain uses TRBV9 with TRBJ2-1, with TRBD1 as a possible D gene (6 bases). Germline CDR1 SGDLS, CDR2 YYNGEE. Trimming took off 2 bases at V and 2 bases at J, with 11 bases between the two ends. The CDR3 is 15 amino acids. CDR3 amino acids: CASSVGTLTYNEQFF. CDR3 nucleotide sequence: TGTGCCAGCAGCGTTGGGACATTAACCTACAATGAGCAGTTCTTC.

The chain joins TRBV6-4 to TRBJ1-4; D possibly corresponds to TRBD1 (6 bases). From germline, CDR1 is MRHNA and CDR2 SNTAGT. V was shortened by 2 bases and J by 17 bases, with 12 bases between the two germline ends. CDR3 length: 11 residues. The CDR3 DNA follows: TGTGCCAGCAGTGACGTGGGCAGGGGCTTTTTT. Translated: CASSDVGRGFF.

The gene calls are TRBV18 and TRBJ2-3; TRBD1 aligns across 7 bases. J gave up 3 bases and V 3 bases, and 15 bases lay outside the gene matches. Germline V gene data show CDR1 as KGHSH and CDR2 as LQKENI. The CDR3 has 18 amino acids. CDR3 nucleotide sequence: TGTGCCAGCTCACCCTCCTATCTGACAGGGTGGAAGACAGATACGCAGTATTTT. It specifies CASSPSYLTGWKTDTQYF.

The chain recombines TRBV19 with TRBJ2-3, with TRBD1 matching 8 bases. The J segment lost 1 base and the V segment lost 6 bases, leaving 3 bases of the junction unmatched. CDR1 and CDR2 (germline): LNHDA, SQIVND (reference sequence). The CDR3 extends over 14 amino acids. The CDR3 DNA is TGTGCCAGTAGCTTGGGACAGGGCACAGATACGCAGTATTTT. Translation: CASSLGQGTDTQYF.

The CDR3 DNA follows: TGTGCCAGCAGTGTCAGGGACACGACTGAAGCTTTCTTT. Translating gives CASSVRDTTEAFF. The chain employs TRBV6-1 and TRBJ1-1; tentatively, D is TRBD1 (6 bases). V shed 4 bases and J shed 5 bases, with 11 bases lying between them. The CDR3 runs to 13 residues. Looked up from germline, CDR1 is MNHNS and CDR2 is SASEGT.

This chain uses TRBV25-1 with TRBJ1-4; D is uncertain. Germline-derived CDR1 and CDR2 are MGHDK and SYGVNS. CDR3 length equals 13 residues. Trimming cost V 7 bases and J 4 bases, with 10 bases left between them. CDR3 nucleotide sequence: TGTGCCAGCACATATGGAGATAATGAAAAACTGTTTTTT. Protein sequence: CASTYGDNEKLFF.

The chain carries TRBV7-9 and TRBJ1-1; D uncertain. The V and J ends lost 6 bases and 7 bases respectively, with 12 bases between them. Germline V gene lookup returns CDR1 SEHNR and CDR2 FQNEAQ (reference sequence). CDR3 length equals 12 residues. The CDR3 protein is CASSPPMSEAFF. The CDR3 DNA follows: TGTGCCAGCAGTCCGCCGATGAGTGAAGCTTTCTTT.

The chain carries TRBV11-2 and TRBJ1-2; D gene ambiguous. V shed 5 bases and J shed 8 bases, with 9 bases lying between them. The germline V gene encodes CDR1 SGHAT and CDR2 FQNNGV. The CDR3 runs to 11 residues. The CDR3 nucleotides read TGTGCCAGCAGCCCGACGTGGGGCTACACCTTC. Its protein is CASSPTWGYTF.

Only a few counts were recorded for this clone. The chain uses TRBV5-1 and TRBJ2-5; D may match TRBD1 or TRBD2 (5 bases each). The CDR3 is 12 residues long. The V gene lost 7 bases and the J gene lost 5 bases, with 12 bases spanning the gap. Germline loops: CDR1 SGHRS, CDR2 YFSETQ. The CDR3 region has the DNA TGCGCCAGCGCTGAGGGGTTTGAGACCCAGTACTTC. Translated: CASAEGFETQYF.

The chain has TRBV6-1 and TRBJ2-7; D gene ambiguous. CDR1 and CDR2 from the germline V gene are MNHNS and SASEGT. The CDR3 has 16 residues. Trimming removed 4 bases from V and 2 bases from J, with 18 bases in between. CDR3 nucleotide sequence: TGTGCCAGCAGTGTTTACACTCAGGCCCCTACCTACGAGCAGTACTTC. Encoded protein: CASSVYTQAPTYEQYF.

This chain connects TRBV4-3 to TRBJ2-7; TRBD1 might be the D (5 bases). This CDR3 is built from 14 residues. Germline V lookup: CDR1 LGHNA, CDR2 YSLEER. Trimming took 5 bases from V and 0 from J, leaving 11 bases between them. CDR3 residues: CASSKTDGSYEQYF. The CDR3 DNA reads TGCGCCAGCAGCAAGACAGACGGCTCCTACGAGCAGTACTTC.

The V and J genes are TRBV19 and TRBJ1-1; possible D gene TRBD1, 5 bases. The CDR3 has 13 residues. The V end was cut by 7 bases, the J end by 4 bases, with 13 bases between. The germline V gene encodes CDR1 LNHDA and CDR2 SQIVND (reference sequence). The CDR3 nucleotides read TGTGCCAGTAAGGTGGCAGGGCTCACTGAAGCTTTCTTT. Translated, it gives CASKVAGLTEAFF.

The chain has TRBV27 and TRBJ1-3; 8 bases line up with TRBD1. Looked up from germline, CDR1 is MNHEY and CDR2 is SMNVEV (reference sequence). After removal of 2 bases from V and 4 bases from J, the junction contained 4 bases not matched to a gene. The CDR3 runs to 15 residues. CDR3 protein: CASSLGQGGGNTIYF. For the CDR3, the DNA is TGTGCCAGCAGTTTAGGACAGGGCGGCGGAAACACCATATATTTT.

The chain combines TRBV19 with TRBJ1-6, with 9 bases lining up with TRBD1. CDR1 LNHDA and CDR2 SQIVND come from the germline V gene (reference sequence). V was pared by 4 bases and J by 9 bases, with 7 bases of the junction left unmatched. The CDR3 is 15 amino acids. CDR3 loop: CASSKPGQGGSPLHF. Written as DNA, the CDR3 is TGTGCCAGTAGTAAACCGGGACAGGGTGGTTCACCCCTCCACTTT.

The rearrangement uses TRBV6-1 and TRBJ2-6; TRBD1 agrees at 7 bases. CDR3 length: 17 residues. Germline V lookup: CDR1 MNHNS, CDR2 SASEGT. The V segment lost 2 bases and the J segment 2 bases; nucleotides outside the gene matches: 6. The DNA for the CDR3 is TGTGCCAGCAGTGAAAGAGGGGGCTCTGCTGGGGCCAACGTCCTGACTTTC. Encoded protein: CASSERGGSAGANVLTF.

In its sample, this clone was seen a few times. The chain is built from TRBV19 and TRBJ1-6; 8 nucleotides line up with TRBD1. The germline gives CDR1 LNHDA, CDR2 SQIVND (reference sequence). J was trimmed by 6 bases and V by 6 bases; bases with no gene match: 1. The CDR3 consists of 13 residues. CDR3 residues: CASSGQGNSPLHF. The DNA of the CDR3 is TGTGCCAGTAGCGGACAGGGTAATTCACCCCTCCACTTT.

The chain couples TRBV5-4 to TRBJ1-2; TRBD1 aligns across 9 bases. V gave up 3 bases and J gave up 7 bases; unmatched junction bases: 4. CDR3 length equals 13 residues. Germline-derived CDR1 and CDR2 are SGHNT and YYREEE (reference sequence). The CDR3, as DNA: TGTGCCAGCAGCTCTGACAGGGGGTTTGGCTACACCTTC. Its protein is CASSSDRGFGYTF. Full variable domain (remainder filled in from reference TRBV5-4 and TRBJ1-2): ETGVTQSPTHLIKTRGQQVTLRCSSQSGHNTVSWYQQALGQGPQFIFQYYREEENGRGNFPPRFSGLQFPNYSSELNVNALELDDSALYLCASSSDRGFGYTFGSGTRLTVV.

The chain employs TRBV2 and TRBJ1-3; 7 bases agree with TRBD1. V was pared by 11 bases and J by 4 bases, with 14 bases of the junction left unmatched. This CDR3 has 15 amino acids. The germline V gene encodes CDR1 SNHLY and CDR2 FYNNEI. The CDR3 spells CARTQGETTGNTIYF. The CDR3, as DNA: TGTGCCCGCACGCAGGGGGAGACGACGGGAAACACCATATATTTT.

This clone was seen a single time. V gene TRBV6-5 combines with J gene TRBJ1-4, with TRBD1 matching over 10 bases. This CDR3 region has 15 residues. The germline V gene has CDR1 MNHEY and CDR2 SVGAGI. V was pared by 5 bases and J by 8 bases, with 8 bases of the junction left unmatched. The CDR3 spells CASSTAGTGAEKLFF. For the CDR3, the DNA is TGTGCCAGCAGTACCGCCGGGACAGGGGCCGAAAAACTGTTTTTT.

The rearrangement joins TRBV18 to TRBJ2-4, with D unclear. V lost 3 bases to trimming and J lost 0 bases, with 6 bases between them. The CDR3 is 14 residues long. CDR1 and CDR2 (germline): KGHSH, LQKENI. CDR3 sequence: CASSPNIAKNIQYF. CDR3 DNA sequence: TGTGCCAGCTCACCCAATATAGCCAAAAACATTCAGTACTTC.

CDR3 sequence reads: CASSVASNEQFF. The CDR3 nucleotides are TGTGCCAGCAGCGTCGCTAGCAATGAGCAGTTCTTC. The rearrangement links TRBV9 to TRBJ2-1; D unresolved. V lost 2 bases and J 6 bases, leaving 6 bases between the germline ends. Germline CDR1 SGDLS, CDR2 YYNGEE. The CDR3 has 12 residues.

The rearrangement uses TRBV25-1 and TRBJ1-3; a weak D match, TRBD1 (6 bases). Germline V gives CDR1 MGHDK, CDR2 SYGVNS. CDR3 size: 16 residues. V was cut by 0 bases and J by 4 bases, with 13 bases left in between. The CDR3 reads CASSEYAGAEGNTIYF. The CDR3 DNA sequence: TGTGCCAGCAGTGAATATGCGGGGGCGGAAGGAAACACCATATATTTT.

V gene TRBV14 combines with J gene TRBJ1-5; D not resolved. Germline V gene data show CDR1 as SGHDN and CDR2 as FVKESK. The germline V and J ends were trimmed by 6 bases and 0 bases, with 12 bases remaining between them. The CDR3 length is 15 residues. The CDR3 DNA reads TGTGCCAGCAGAAATACAGTTTATAGCAATCAGCCCCAGCATTTT. Amino acid sequence: CASRNTVYSNQPQHF.

This chain uses TRBV7-2 with TRBJ2-3; TRBD2 agrees at 10 bases. J lost 4 bases, V lost 5 bases, and 3 bases had no gene match. The CDR3 extends over 14 amino acids. Germline values: CDR1 SGHTA, CDR2 FQGNSA. The CDR3 sequence: CASSRSGGADTQYF. CDR3 sequence (DNA): TGTGCCAGCAGCAGGAGCGGGGGGGCAGATACGCAGTATTTT.

Here the CDR3 DNA reads TGCGCCAGCAGTGAGTCCCTCGGACTTGAAGCTTTCTTT. Translating it yields CASSESLGLEAFF. This chain connects TRBV10-2 to TRBJ1-1; D uncertain. Trimming cost V 0 bases and J 7 bases, with 9 bases left between them. The CDR3 sequence is 13 residues long. Germline CDR1 and CDR2: WSHSY and SAAADI.

This chain links TRBV9 with TRBJ2-3, with TRBD2 matching 12 bases. Germline V gene lookup returns CDR1 SGDLS and CDR2 YYNGEE. Trimming removed 0 bases from V and 6 bases from J; junction bases left unmatched: 5. The CDR3 runs 16 residues. The CDR3 DNA follows: TGTGCCAGCAGCGTAGCCCCCACTAGCGGGGGGGATACGCAGTATTTT. This codes for CASSVAPTSGGDTQYF.

The chain joins TRBV5-1 to TRBJ1-6; 7 bases align to TRBD1. J gave up 11 bases and V 0 bases, and 5 bases lay outside the gene matches. Looked up from germline, CDR1 is SGHRS and CDR2 is YFSETQ. This CDR3 is built from 14 residues. The CDR3 sequence: CASSLDGRGTPLHF. DNA for the CDR3: TGCGCCAGCAGCTTGGACGGCAGGGGGACACCCCTCCACTTT.

The chain recombines TRBV7-3 with TRBJ1-2; D is undetermined. Germline V gene data show CDR1 as SGHTA and CDR2 as FQGTGA. This CDR3 spans 15 amino acids. V lost 0 bases to trimming and J lost 12 bases, with 20 bases between them. The CDR3 spells CASSLTGDTNSLNTF. Here the CDR3 DNA reads TGTGCCAGCAGCTTAACCGGAGACACCAATTCGCTCAACACCTTC.

This clone was seen a few times. The gene calls are TRBV11-2 and TRBJ1-1, with D unresolved. V was cut by 0 bases and J by 1 base, with 12 bases left in between. This CDR3 region has 16 residues. In germline, CDR1 is SGHAT, CDR2 FQNNGV. The CDR3 DNA is TGTGCCAGCAGCTTAGAATTTGGTTCAAGGAACACTGAAGCTTTCTTT. Translating gives CASSLEFGSRNTEAFF.

The V and J genes are TRBV5-1 and TRBJ2-5, with TRBD2 matching 12 bases. Germline-derived CDR1 and CDR2 are SGHRS and YFSETQ. Trimming at V came to 5 bases and at J to 5 bases, leaving 4 bases not matched to a gene. The CDR3 has 14 residues. The CDR3 here is CASSPGLAGETQYF. Here the CDR3 DNA reads TGCGCCAGCAGTCCCGGACTAGCGGGGGAGACCCAGTACTTC. Filled out from reference TRBV5-1 and TRBJ2-5, the complete variable domain reads KAGVTQTPRYLIKTRGQQVTLSCSPISGHRSVSWYQQTPGQGLQFLFEYFSETQRNKGNFPGRFSGRQFSNSRSEMNVSTLELGDSALYLCASSPGLAGETQYFGPGTRLLVL.